The rows below give T cell receptor beta chains drawn from one sample of a study of cytomegalovirus exposure and HLA in healthy donors. The assay was immunoSEQ multiplex PCR, and TCRdb's table has in-frame clones only and misses some. Here the sample spans about 130,000 clones, approximately 83% being singletons. The sample was PBMCs. These receptors all come from a woman between 40 and 55 years old in good health and CMV-seropositive. The CDR3 runs from the conserved cysteine through the conserved F or W. The D gene is left open where the match is weak. Clone size is given for some rows only: seen once, a few or many times, or a class if the clone is expanded.

>13|-|TRBV2|once|TRBJ2-3
TGTGCCAGACCGGGGGATCGCACAGATACGCAGTATTTT
CARPGDRTDTQYF
>16|TRBD2|TRBV9|-|TRBJ2-1
TGTGCCAGCAGCGTAGGGTGGACTAGCGGGACGGGTGAGCAGTTCTTC
CASSVGWTSGTGEQFF
>15|TRBD2|TRBV9|-|TRBJ2-7
TGTGCCAGCAGCGCGTTAGCGGGAGTTACCTACGAGCAGTACTTC
CASSALAGVTYEQYF
>17|TRBD2|TRBV4-2|-|TRBJ2-5
TGTGCCAGCAGCCAAGGGGAAGAGCGGGAGATCCAAGAGACCCAGTACTTC
CASSQGEEREIQETQYF
>14|TRBD1|TRBV30|-|TRBJ1-2
TGTGCCTGGATCAGAACCGGGACAGGCTATGGCTACACCTTC
CAWIRTGTGYGYTF
>15|-|TRBV30|-|TRBJ1-1
TGTGCCTGGAGTGTGGCCGGGAGAGACTACACTGAAGCTTTCTTT
CAWSVAGRDYTEAFF
>15|-|TRBV4-1|-|TRBJ1-4
TGCGCCAGCAGCCAAGATGGGGGCAGGAGAGAAAAACTGTTTTTT
CASSQDGGRREKLFF
>14|-|TRBV7-8|-|TRBJ2-7
TGTGCCAGCAGCTTAGCAACAGGCGCATACGAGCAGTACTTC
CASSLATGAYEQYF
>16|TRBD2|TRBV27|-|TRBJ2-3
TGTGCCAGCAGTTCCTTAGCGGGAGGTGGAGCAGATACGCAGTATTTT
CASSSLAGGGADTQYF
>14|-|TRBV5-4|few|TRBJ1-2
TGTGCCAGCGGCCCCAGGGTAGCGGACTATGGCTACACCTTC
CASGPRVADYGYTF
>12|-|TRBV6-5|-|TRBJ2-1
TGTGCCACCTCCAGGGACTACAATGAGCAGTTCTTC
CATSRDYNEQFF
>14|-|TRBV19|-|TRBJ1-5
TGTGCCAGTAGTATACTGGAGGCAAATCAGCCCCAGCATTTT
CASSILEANQPQHF
>12|TRBD2|TRBV2|-|TRBJ2-7
TGTGCCACCCTAGCGGGAGGCAACGAGCAGTACTTC
CATLAGGNEQYF
>12|-|TRBV30|once|TRBJ1-4
TGTGCCTGGAGCGGGGGTTCTGAAAAACTGTTTTTT
CAWSGGSEKLFF
>15|TRBD2|TRBV5-1|-|TRBJ2-2
TGCGCCAGCAGCTCCGGACTAGCGAACACCGGGGAGCTGTTTTTT
CASSSGLANTGELFF
>15|TRBD1|TRBV5-1|-|TRBJ2-2
TGCGCCAGTACCTACAGGGGGAGGAACACCGGGGAGCTGTTTTTT
CASTYRGRNTGELFF
>14|TRBD2|TRBV11-1|-|TRBJ2-7
TGTGCCAGCAGGATTAGCGGGAGTATCTACGAGCAGTACTTC
CASRISGSIYEQYF
>16|TRBD1|TRBV18|-|TRBJ1-5
TGTGCCAGCTCCCTTTCCTCAGGGGGCGGCAATCAGCCCCAGCATTTT
CASSLSSGGGNQPQHF
>14|-|TRBV4-2|-|TRBJ1-1
TGTGCCAGCAGCCAAGAGGGGGGACACACTGAAGCTTTCTTT
CASSQEGGHTEAFF
>13|-|TRBV5-8|-|TRBJ2-7
TGTGCCAGCAGCCCCCCGTTCGCGGGAGAGCAGTACTTC
CASSPPFAGEQYF
>13|TRBD1|TRBV5-1|-|TRBJ2-7
TGCGCCAGCAGCAGGTCCTGGGACAGCGAGCAGTACTTC
CASSRSWDSEQYF
>15|TRBD1|TRBV6-1|-|TRBJ2-7
TGTGCCAGCAGTGCCTCCGGGACAGGGTCCCACGAGCAGTACTTC
CASSASGTGSHEQYF
>12|-|TRBV7-9|-|TRBJ1-5
TGTGCCAGCAGCTCCATAGGGGGGCCCCAGCATTTT
CASSSIGGPQHF
>12|-|TRBV7-9|-|TRBJ2-1
TGTTCCAGCAGCCTACCTCGAAATGAGCAGTTCTTC
CSSSLPRNEQFF
>14|-|TRBV27|-|TRBJ2-3
TGTGCCAGCAGTCCCGAGGACTACACAGATACGCAGTATTTT
CASSPEDYTDTQYF
>13|-|TRBV2|once|TRBJ1-5
TGTGCCAGCAGCGAACATAGCAATCAGCCCCAGCATTTT
CASSEHSNQPQHF
>13|-|TRBV5-1|-|TRBJ2-3
TGCGCCAGCAGCTTGTCCATGACAGATACGCAGTATTTT
CASSLSMTDTQYF
>14|-|TRBV21-1|-|TRBJ2-7
TGTGCCAGCAGCAAAGGGGAGACCTCCTACGAGCAGTACTTC
CASSKGETSYEQYF
>16|TRBD2|TRBV5-1|-|TRBJ2-3
TGCGCCAGCAGCTCAAGGACTAGCGGGAGATCAGATACGCAGTATTTT
CASSSRTSGRSDTQYF
>15|TRBD1|TRBV6-4|-|TRBJ2-3
TGTGCCAGCAGTGCGGGACAGGAGAGCACAGATACGCAGTATTTT
CASSAGQESTDTQYF
>15|TRBD1|TRBV4-2|-|TRBJ1-2
TGTGCCAGCAGCCAAGACGGGACAGGGATCTATGGCTACACCTTC
CASSQDGTGIYGYTF
>12|TRBD2|TRBV6-5|-|TRBJ2-7
TGTGCAGCGGGAGTCCGGACCTACGAGCAGTACTTC
CAAGVRTYEQYF
>15|TRBD1|TRBV9|-|TRBJ1-1
TGTGCCAGCAGCGGAGGGACAGGGAGGAACACTGAAGCTTTCTTT
CASSGGTGRNTEAFF
>15|TRBD2|TRBV7-2|-|TRBJ2-1
TGTGCCAGCAGACTGAGGACTAGCGGGAGTTTGGAGCAGTTCTTC
CASRLRTSGSLEQFF
>10|-|TRBV30|once|TRBJ1-1
TGTGCCTGGAGGACAGCTGAAGCTTTCTTT
CAWRTAEAFF
>14|-|TRBV29-1|-|TRBJ2-7
TGCAGCGTTGGTCCCATCGGGTCTCCTTACGAGCAGTACTTC
CSVGPIGSPYEQYF
>16|TRBD1|TRBV4-2|few|TRBJ1-2
TGTGCCAGCAGCCAAGATTCGGCCAGGGGGGTGACTGGCTACACCTTC
CASSQDSARGVTGYTF
>15|TRBD1|TRBV6-1|-|TRBJ2-3
TGTGCCAGCCTAGACAGGGCCCGCCTCTCGGATACGCAGTATTTT
CASLDRARLSDTQYF
>16|TRBD2|TRBV27|once|TRBJ2-7
TGTGCCAGCAGTCCCCTAATGGCGGGAGGGCCCTACGAGCAGTACTTC
CASSPLMAGGPYEQYF
>11|-|TRBV7-8|-|TRBJ2-7
TGTGCCAGCAGCTTCCTCTACGAGCAGTACTTC
CASSFLYEQYF
>15|TRBD1|TRBV6-5|-|TRBJ1-1
TGTGCCAGCAGACCCCGGACAGGGGGCGTAACTGAAGCTTTCTTT
CASRPRTGGVTEAFF
>15|-|TRBV29-1|-|TRBJ2-1
TGCAGCGTTGGGGATGGGGGGATTGACTACAATGAGCAGTTCTTC
CSVGDGGIDYNEQFF